This T cell receptor beta chain was captured in a study of shared clonotypes between healthy human individuals (dated by TCRdb to the early 2020s). For the study in its entirety: Two women and a few men aged 18 to 49 years were included in the cohort. For each donor, three plates each were used for CD4 naive and CD4 memory, two plates were used for CD8 naive, and one plate was used for CD8 memory. To estimate repertoire size and how much clonotypes are shared between individuals, the study performed deep sequencing of blood TCR repertoires from roughly five healthy adults. To increase sequencing depth and limit assay-specific biases, different laboratories used diverse techniques to prepare libraries and sequence TCR repertoires. Each donor's leukapheresis produced roughly between roughly 0.85 and 10 billion PBMCs.

Results and caveats for the whole study, not just this receptor: Larger estimated clonotype richness was generally found for naive subsets than for memory subsets. Clonotypes shared by all four sorted-subset donors showed higher generation probabilities than non-shared clonotypes. Based on pairwise subsampling, the degree of clonotype sharing among donors was expected to be affected by sequencing depth. Even with the large sequencing depth, rarefaction of the sorted-subset datasets indicated that sequencing was incomplete. Approximately 5% of naive CD4, 3.5% of naive CD8, approximately 2.2% of memory CD4, and about 0.4% of memory CD8 clonotypes were shared across several donors. Sampling was restricted to blood, and TCR repertoires in tissues likely differ from the TCR repertoires found in blood. Because the study included a small number of donors, the genetic and exposure-history diversity represented was limited.

The CDR3 contains 17 residues, cysteine and phenylalanine counted. Solely the CDR3 DNA is kept, with 51 bases framed from the first base. V is cut by 3 bases and J by 5 bases, and the space between the germline ends is 19 bases. From the germline V gene, CDR1 is MGHDK and CDR2 is SYGVNS. With respect to this clone: No cognate antigen has been identified for it. Qualities for individual bases were not recorded, and no much larger clone is one base off.

The donors were healthy, HIV-negative adults who had no recently reported acute infections or vaccinations. Only Caucasian adults living in Nashville, Tennessee, USA were represented among the donors. CD4+ T cells were enriched by magnetic negative selection; naive cells were then positively selected on CD45RA, and the negative fraction formed the memory subset. After blood collection by leukapheresis, PBMCs were isolated using Ficoll-Histopaque density gradient centrifugation and then cryopreserved in the vapor phase of liquid nitrogen. Purity and quantity of every magnetically sorted T cell population were checked by analytical flow cytometry. Genomic DNA was isolated from each sorted fraction and quantified by UV absorbance on a Nanodrop 2000c. Using the deep immunoSEQ assay, multiplex PCR amplified TCR CDR3 regions from genomic DNA. Extracted genomic DNA from each cell subset was spread evenly across all wells of several immunoSEQ 96-well plates, with each plate serving as a replicate. For sorted subsets, each replicate PCR was loaded with 200 ng genomic DNA, equivalent to 25,000 to 35,000 T cell genomes. The purified libraries were quantified using a Qubit 3.0 fluorometer, sized with a Bioanalyzer 2100, and then quantified again using the KAPA Library Quantification kit. Every immunoSEQ 96-well plate was sequenced on a separate single-read 150-cycle Illumina NextSeq 550 flow cell. Per the authors' processing: Because the immunoSEQ output included only junctional sequences and no quality scores, the filtering could not be the same as the filtering used for full-length reads. To assign V/J genes and CDR3, sequences were annotated against IMGT germline references using PyIR, a Python wrapper for IgBLAST v1.9. Reads were removed for weak V/J assignments (E-value above 1e-6), missing CDR3, stop codons, out-of-frame junctions, or ambiguous translated residues. V3J clonotypes were defined by identical inferred V gene, J gene, and CDR3 amino acid sequence. To compute the percentage overlap between repertoires, the number of shared unique clonotypes was divided by the size of the smaller repertoire. Richness of each repertoire was evaluated using RTK rarefaction, the Chao1 estimator, and Recon v2.1 estimates of unobserved clonotypes. Generation probabilities for all TCRbeta clonotypes obtained by the gDNA method from several donors were computed using OLGA. This is the immuneACCESS table as TCRdb keeps it, with only in-frame sequences that have V and J called. A part of the clones is gone; compared with another copy, unresolved V genes explain less than half, and the rest is unexplained. The V and J calls and clone size come from that table; D and trimming were worked out from the DNA. The sample includes fewer than 1.6 million clones, with roughly 98.5% observed a single time. Of the sample, approximately 0.38% is held by the ten largest clones.

Specimen: naive CD4+ T cells sorted from blood. The cell subset or site label here, explained by the study, means: CD45RA+ positively selected. This receptor was taken from a man aged 30 to 39 in good health. The chain joins TRBV25-1 to TRBJ2-2; D gene: possibly TRBD2, on 6 matching bases. The CDR3 reads as follows: CASSDKRVGYGTGELFF. The DNA sequence is as follows: TGTGCCAGCAGTGATAAGCGGGTGGGTTACGGAACCGGGGAGCTGTTTTTT. With the rest looked up from the reference TRBV25-1 and TRBJ2-2 genes rather than sequenced, the full variable domain is EADIYQTPRYLVIGTGKKITLECSQTMGHDKMYWYQQDPGMELHLIHYSYGVNSTEKGDLSSESTVSRIRTEHFPLTLESARPSHTSQYLCASSDKRVGYGTGELFFGEGSRLTVL.